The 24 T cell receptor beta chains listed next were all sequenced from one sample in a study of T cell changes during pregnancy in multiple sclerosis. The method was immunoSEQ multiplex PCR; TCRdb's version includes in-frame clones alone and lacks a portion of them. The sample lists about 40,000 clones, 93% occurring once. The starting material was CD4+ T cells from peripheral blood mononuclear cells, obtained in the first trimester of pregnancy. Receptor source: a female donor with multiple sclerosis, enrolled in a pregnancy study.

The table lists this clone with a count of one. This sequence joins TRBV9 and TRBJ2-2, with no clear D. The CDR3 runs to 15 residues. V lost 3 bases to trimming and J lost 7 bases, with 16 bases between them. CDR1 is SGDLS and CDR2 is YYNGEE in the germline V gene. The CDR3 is CASSERHQDFGELFF. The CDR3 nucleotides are TGTGCCAGCAGCGAGAGGCACCAAGACTTCGGGGAGCTGTTTTTT. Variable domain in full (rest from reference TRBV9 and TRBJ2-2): DSGVTQTPKHLITATGQRVTLRCSPRSGDLSVYWYQQSLDQGLQFLIQYYNGEERAKGNILERFSAQQFPDLHSELNLSSLELGDSALYFCASSERHQDFGELFFGEGSRLTVL.

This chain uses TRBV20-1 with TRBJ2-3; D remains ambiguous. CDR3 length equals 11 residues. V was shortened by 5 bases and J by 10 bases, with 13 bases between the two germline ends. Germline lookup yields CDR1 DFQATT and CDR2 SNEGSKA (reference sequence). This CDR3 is CSAYMSVAQYF. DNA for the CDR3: TGCAGTGCTTATATGAGTGTTGCGCAGTATTTT.

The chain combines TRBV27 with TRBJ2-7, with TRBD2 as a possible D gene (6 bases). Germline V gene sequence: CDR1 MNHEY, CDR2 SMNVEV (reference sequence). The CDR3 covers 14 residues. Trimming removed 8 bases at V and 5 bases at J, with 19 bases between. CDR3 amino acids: CASSRIAGTHEQYF. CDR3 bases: TGTGCCAGCTCCAGGATTGCGGGGACTCACGAGCAGTACTTC.

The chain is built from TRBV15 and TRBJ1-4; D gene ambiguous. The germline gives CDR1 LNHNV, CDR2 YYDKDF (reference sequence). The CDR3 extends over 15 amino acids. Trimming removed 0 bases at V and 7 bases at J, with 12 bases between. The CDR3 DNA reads TGTGCCACCAGCAGAGATAGGTCGGCGGGTGAAAAACTGTTTTTT. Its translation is CATSRDRSAGEKLFF.

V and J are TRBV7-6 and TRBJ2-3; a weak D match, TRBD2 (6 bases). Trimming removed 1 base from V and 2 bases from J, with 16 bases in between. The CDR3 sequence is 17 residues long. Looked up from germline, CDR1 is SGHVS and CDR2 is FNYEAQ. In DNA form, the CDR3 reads TGTGCCAGCAGCTTAGGAGGTGCGGGGTTGATCACAGATACGCAGTATTTT. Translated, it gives CASSLGGAGLITDTQYF.

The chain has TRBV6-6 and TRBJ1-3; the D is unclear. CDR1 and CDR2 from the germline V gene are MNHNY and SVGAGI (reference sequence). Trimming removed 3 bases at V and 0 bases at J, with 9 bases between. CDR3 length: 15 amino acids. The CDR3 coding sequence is TGTGCCAGCAGTTATTTATCGAGCTCTGGAAACACCATATATTTT. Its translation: CASSYLSSSGNTIYF.

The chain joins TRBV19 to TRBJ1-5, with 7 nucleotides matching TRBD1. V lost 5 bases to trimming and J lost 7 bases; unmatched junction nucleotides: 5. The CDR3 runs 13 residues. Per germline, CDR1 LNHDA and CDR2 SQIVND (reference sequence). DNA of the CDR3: TGTGCCAGTAGTCTCCAGGGGGGCCAGCCCCAGCATTTT. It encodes CASSLQGGQPQHF.

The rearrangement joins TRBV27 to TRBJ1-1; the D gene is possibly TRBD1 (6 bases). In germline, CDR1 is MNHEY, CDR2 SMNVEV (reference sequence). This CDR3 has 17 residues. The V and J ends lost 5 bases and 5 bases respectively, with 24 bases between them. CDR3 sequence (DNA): TGTGCCAGCAGTCTCCGGGGCCGACGGGGGGCAGGAACTGAAGCTTTCTTT. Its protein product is CASSLRGRRGAGTEAFF.

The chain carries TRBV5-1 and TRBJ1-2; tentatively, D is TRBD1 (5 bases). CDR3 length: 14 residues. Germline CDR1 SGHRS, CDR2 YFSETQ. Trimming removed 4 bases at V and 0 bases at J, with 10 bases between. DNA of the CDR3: TGCGCCAGCAGCCCGGGGGGTTCTAACTATGGCTACACCTTC. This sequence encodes CASSPGGSNYGYTF.

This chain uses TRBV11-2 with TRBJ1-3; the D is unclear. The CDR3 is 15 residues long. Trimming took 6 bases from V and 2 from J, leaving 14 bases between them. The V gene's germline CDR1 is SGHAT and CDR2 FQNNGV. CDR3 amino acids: CASSTHGVTGNTIYF. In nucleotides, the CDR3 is TGTGCCAGCAGTACTCACGGGGTAACTGGAAACACCATATATTTT.

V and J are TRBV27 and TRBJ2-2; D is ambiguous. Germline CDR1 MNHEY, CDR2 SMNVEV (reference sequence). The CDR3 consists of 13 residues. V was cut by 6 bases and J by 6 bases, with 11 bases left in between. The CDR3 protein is CASSQRNPGELFF. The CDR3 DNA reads TGTGCCAGCAGCCAGCGAAACCCCGGGGAGCTGTTTTTT.

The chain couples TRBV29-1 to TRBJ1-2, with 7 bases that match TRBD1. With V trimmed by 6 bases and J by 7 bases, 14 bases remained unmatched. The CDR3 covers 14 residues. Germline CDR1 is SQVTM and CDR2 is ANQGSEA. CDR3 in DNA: TGCAGCGTCCGCCGGGGGGGGACAGAGCCTGGCTACACCTTC. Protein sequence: CSVRRGGTEPGYTF.

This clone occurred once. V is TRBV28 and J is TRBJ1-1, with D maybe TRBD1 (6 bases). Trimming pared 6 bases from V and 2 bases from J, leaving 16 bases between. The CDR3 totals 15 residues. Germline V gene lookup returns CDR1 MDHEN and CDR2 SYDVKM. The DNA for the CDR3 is TGTGCCAGCAGCTTTCAGGGGCGCCCTAACACTGAAGCTTTCTTT. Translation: CASSFQGRPNTEAFF.

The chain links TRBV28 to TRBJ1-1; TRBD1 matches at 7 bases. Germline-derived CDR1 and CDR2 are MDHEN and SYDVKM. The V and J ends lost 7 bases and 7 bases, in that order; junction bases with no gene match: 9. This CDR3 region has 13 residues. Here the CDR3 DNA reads TGTGCCAGCAAAATAACAGGGGCTTATGAAGCTTTCTTT. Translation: CASKITGAYEAFF.

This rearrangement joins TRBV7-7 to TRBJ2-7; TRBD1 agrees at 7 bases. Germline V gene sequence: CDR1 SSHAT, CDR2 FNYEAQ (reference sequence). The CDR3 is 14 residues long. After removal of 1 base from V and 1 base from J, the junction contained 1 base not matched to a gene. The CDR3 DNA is TGTGCCAGCAGCTTAGGGGACAGTTCCTACGAGCAGTACTTC. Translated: CASSLGDSSYEQYF.

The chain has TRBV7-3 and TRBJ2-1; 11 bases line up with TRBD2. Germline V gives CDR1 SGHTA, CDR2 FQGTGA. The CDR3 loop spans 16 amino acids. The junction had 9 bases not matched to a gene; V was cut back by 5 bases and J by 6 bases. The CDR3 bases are TGTGCCAGCAGCCGAGCTAGCGGGAGGATTCCCAATGAGCAGTTCTTC. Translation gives CASSRASGRIPNEQFF.

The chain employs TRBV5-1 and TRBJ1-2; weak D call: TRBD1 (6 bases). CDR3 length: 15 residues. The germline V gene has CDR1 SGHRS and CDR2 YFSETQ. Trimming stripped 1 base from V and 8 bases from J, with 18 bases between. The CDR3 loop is CASSLRGHQSGGYTF. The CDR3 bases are TGCGCCAGCAGCTTGAGGGGACACCAATCCGGAGGCTACACCTTC.

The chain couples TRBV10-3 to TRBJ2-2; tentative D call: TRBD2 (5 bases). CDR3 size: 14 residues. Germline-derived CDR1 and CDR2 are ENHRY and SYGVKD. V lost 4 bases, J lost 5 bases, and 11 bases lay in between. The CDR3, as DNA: TGTGCCATCAGTGGGGGTAGGGAGACCGGGGAGCTGTTTTTT. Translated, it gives CAISGGRETGELFF.

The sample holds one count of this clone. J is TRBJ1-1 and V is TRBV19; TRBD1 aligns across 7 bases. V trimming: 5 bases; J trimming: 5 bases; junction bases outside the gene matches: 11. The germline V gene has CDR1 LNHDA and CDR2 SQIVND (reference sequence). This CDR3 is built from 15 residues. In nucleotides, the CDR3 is TGTGCCAGTAGTGCCAGACAGGGCCGGGGGACTGAAGCTTTCTTT. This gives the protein CASSARQGRGTEAFF.

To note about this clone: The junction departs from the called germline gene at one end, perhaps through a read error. CDR3 sequence reads: CSVEDGGQGIF. CDR3 nucleotide sequence: TGCAGCGTTGAAGATGGCGGACAGGGGATCTTC. The chain is built from TRBV29-1 and TRBJ2-1, with 9 bases fitting TRBD1. This CDR3 contains 11 residues. The germline V gene encodes CDR1 SQVTM and CDR2 ANQGSEA.

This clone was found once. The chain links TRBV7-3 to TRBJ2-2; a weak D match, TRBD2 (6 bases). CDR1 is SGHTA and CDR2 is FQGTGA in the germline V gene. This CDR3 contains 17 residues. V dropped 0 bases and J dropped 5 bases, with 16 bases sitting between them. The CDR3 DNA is TGTGCCAGCAGCTTAACGGTGTTGACCGGGGGAACCGGGGAGCTGTTTTTT. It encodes CASSLTVLTGGTGELFF.

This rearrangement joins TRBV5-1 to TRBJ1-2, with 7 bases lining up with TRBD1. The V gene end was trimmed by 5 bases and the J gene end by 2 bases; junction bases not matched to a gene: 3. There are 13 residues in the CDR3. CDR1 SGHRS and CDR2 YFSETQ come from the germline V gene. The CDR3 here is CASRKTGNYGYTF. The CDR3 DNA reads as TGCGCCAGCAGAAAGACAGGGAACTATGGCTACACCTTC.

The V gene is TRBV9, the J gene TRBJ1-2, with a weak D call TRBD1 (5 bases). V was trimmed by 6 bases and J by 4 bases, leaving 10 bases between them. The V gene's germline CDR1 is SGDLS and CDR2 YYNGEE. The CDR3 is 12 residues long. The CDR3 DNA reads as TGTGCCAGCATCGGGGGGGGCTATGGCTACACCTTC. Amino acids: CASIGGGYGYTF. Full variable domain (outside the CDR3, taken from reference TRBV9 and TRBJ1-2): DSGVTQTPKHLITATGQRVTLRCSPRSGDLSVYWYQQSLDQGLQFLIQYYNGEERAKGNILERFSAQQFPDLHSELNLSSLELGDSALYFCASIGGGYGYTFGSGTRLTVV.

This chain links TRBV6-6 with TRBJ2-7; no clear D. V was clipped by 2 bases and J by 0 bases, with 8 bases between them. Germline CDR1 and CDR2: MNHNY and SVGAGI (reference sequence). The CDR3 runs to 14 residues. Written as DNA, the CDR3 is TGTGCCAGCAGTTACCAGCGAAGCTCCTACGAGCAGTACTTC. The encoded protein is CASSYQRSSYEQYF.